A selection of T cell receptor beta chains follows, all from one sample in a study of vaccination effects on CD4 cells after COVID-19. Only in-frame clones appear in the TCRdb table, and some are missing; sequencing was by immunoSEQ multiplex PCR. The sample yields 15,000 to 20,000 clones, 70% to 80% seen once. For these TCRs, the target antigens are not known. Sequencing used CD4+ T cells from PBMCs cultured with HCoV-NL63 spike peptides, obtained after COVID-19 vaccination. The receptors derive from a human donor who received a COVID-19 vaccine. CDR3s include the opening cysteine and the closing phenylalanine or tryptophan. Fields, in order: clone size, D gene, V gene, J gene, CDR3 DNA, CDR3 protein. The D gene is left open where the match is weak. Clone size is not always given. Where it is, it says once, few, many or a class for expanded clones.

NA,TRBD2,TRBV11-2,TRBJ2-1,TGTGCCAGCAGCTTAGGCGGGGGGGGCGCGAATGAGCAGTTCTTC,CASSLGGGGANEQFF
once,TRBD1,TRBV30,TRBJ1-6,TGTGCCTGCCTGCGGGGGACAGACAATTCACCCCTCCACTTT,CACLRGTDNSPLHF
NA,NA,TRBV5-4,TRBJ1-4,TGTGCCAGCAGCTTCCCAGGGACTAATGAAAAACTGTTTTTT,CASSFPGTNEKLFF
once,NA,TRBV6-5,TRBJ1-4,TGTGCCAGCAGCCCCCGTCCGGAAGGGGAAGAAAAACTGTTTTTT,CASSPRPEGEEKLFF
NA,NA,TRBV15,TRBJ1-6,TGTGCCACCAGCGATCGACGCGGGTATAATTCACCCCTCCACTTT,CATSDRRGYNSPLHF
NA,TRBD1,TRBV28,TRBJ2-1,TGTGCCAGCATCCCGGGACAGCCTTACAATGAGCAGTTCTTC,CASIPGQPYNEQFF
once,NA,TRBV6-5,TRBJ1-6,TGTGCCAGCAGTTACTCCCGACAGGAACCCCATTGGCCCCTCCACTTT,CASSYSRQEPHWPLHF
NA,NA,TRBV19,TRBJ1-1,TGTGCCAGTAGTACTACCCTATTACGCGGAATGAACACTGAAGCTTTCTTT,CASSTTLLRGMNTEAFF
NA,NA,TRBV28,TRBJ1-5,TGTGCCAGCACCAACAGTCATCAGCCCCAGCATTTT,CASTNSHQPQHF
NA,NA,TRBV19,TRBJ1-6,TGTGCCAGTAGTATTGTCGGCGATAATTCACCCCTCCACTTT,CASSIVGDNSPLHF
NA,TRBD1,TRBV19,TRBJ1-2,TGTGCCAGTAGTTCGACAGGGGGCGACGGCTACACCTTC,CASSSTGGDGYTF
NA,TRBD1,TRBV25-1,TRBJ1-6,TGTGCCAGCAGTGGTCCCACAGGGGGAAATTCACCCCTCCACTTT,CASSGPTGGNSPLHF
NA,NA,TRBV5-1,TRBJ2-5,TGCGCCAGCAGCTTGTCCGGACCCGCAGGAGAGACCCAGTACTTC,CASSLSGPAGETQYF
once,NA,TRBV11-2,TRBJ2-5,TGTGCCAGCAGCCGTAAAGGGGGGACAGACCAAGAGACCCAGTACTTC,CASSRKGGTDQETQYF
NA,NA,TRBV27,TRBJ1-1,TGTGCCAGCGCCCAGGCAGGGTACAACACTGAAGCTTTCTTT,CASAQAGYNTEAFF
NA,TRBD1,TRBV5-8,TRBJ2-7,TGTGCCAGCAGCTCACAGGGACAGGTGGCGTACGAGCAGTACTTC,CASSSQGQVAYEQYF
once,TRBD1,TRBV5-1,TRBJ1-2,TGCGCCAGCAGCCAACGGGACAGGGGGCTTTCTGGCTACACCTTC,CASSQRDRGLSGYTF
NA,NA,TRBV7-2,TRBJ2-7,TGTGCCAGCAGCTTAATGGGGCTAACCTACGAGCAGTACTTC,CASSLMGLTYEQYF
few,NA,TRBV11-2,TRBJ1-2,TGTGCCAGCAGCTTAGAGCCCTCAGGGTCCTATGGCTACACCTTC,CASSLEPSGSYGYTF
NA,TRBD1,TRBV12-5,TRBJ2-7,TGTGCTAGTGGTTTGGGAACCCAAAAAACAGGGGGCGAGCAGTACTTC,CASGLGTQKTGGEQYF
few,TRBD2,TRBV3-1/TRBV3-2,TRBJ2-3,TGTGCCAGCAGCCAGGGGACTAGCGGGAGAGGGAATACGCAGTATTTT,CASSQGTSGRGNTQYF
NA,NA,TRBV5-1,TRBJ2-7,TGCGCCAGCAGCTTGGGTGGGGACGGACTCTACGAGCAGTACTTC,CASSLGGDGLYEQYF
once,NA,TRBV5-4,TRBJ1-1,TGTGCCAGCAGCTTCGAGGTGACCTTGAACACTGAAGCTTTCTTT,CASSFEVTLNTEAFF
NA,NA,TRBV4-3,TRBJ2-1,TGCGCCAGCAGCCAGTCCCGGGACACCTCCTACAATGAGCAGTTCTTC,CASSQSRDTSYNEQFF
NA,NA,TRBV2,TRBJ2-2,TGTGCCAGCAGTGCCCAGGGCCGCGCCGGGGAGCTGTTTTTT,CASSAQGRAGELFF
NA,TRBD1,TRBV9,TRBJ1-5,TGTGCCAGCAGCGCGACAGGGCATCTTGGACAGCCCCAGCATTTT,CASSATGHLGQPQHF
NA,TRBD1,TRBV2,TRBJ1-4,TGTGCCAGCAGTGGACAGGGGACATCTAATGAAAAACTGTTTTTT,CASSGQGTSNEKLFF
NA,NA,TRBV28,TRBJ1-2,TGTGCCAGCAGTTTAGACCGGAGAGCTAACTATGGCTACACCTTC,CASSLDRRANYGYTF
NA,TRBD1,TRBV18,TRBJ2-2,TGTGCCAGCTCACGGGGACAGCCGAACACCGGGGAGCTGTTTTTT,CASSRGQPNTGELFF
few,NA,TRBV4-2,TRBJ1-1,TGTGCCAGCAGCCAAGCCGGGGCCCGGGGCTTGGGAAACACTGAAGCTTTCTTT,CASSQAGARGLGNTEAFF
medium-sized,NA,TRBV4-2,TRBJ2-7,TGTGCCAGCAGCCAAGAAGCCCCCACGCAGGGGTGGTACGAGCAGTACTTC,CASSQEAPTQGWYEQYF
NA,NA,TRBV18,TRBJ2-7,TGTGCCAGCTCACCTACGGGACAAAACTACGAGCAGTACTTC,CASSPTGQNYEQYF
NA,NA,TRBV7-9,TRBJ1-6,TGTGCCAGCAGTCTTGGTGGAGGCGAGAATTCACCCCTCCACTTT,CASSLGGGENSPLHF